Given below is one TCR beta chain in context. Profiling relied on immunoSEQ multiplex PCR, and the TCRdb table lists in-frame clones only, not all of them. The repertoire holds 150,000 or so clones, with 60% to 80% as singletons. This CDR3 comprises 14 residues. The ends lost 4 bases at V and 6 bases at J; junction bases unmatched: 7. Germline V gene lookup returns CDR1 LNHDA and CDR2 SQIVND (reference sequence). These data come from a study of blood T cell repertoires in COVID-19. Study details: Both acute and convalescent COVID-19 samples were obtained from the United States, Italy and Spain.

The source of this sequence is a woman aged 50 to 60 with active or convalescent COVID-19. Material for sequencing was peripheral blood. V is TRBV19 and J is TRBJ1-1, with TRBD1 identical over 8 bases. The CDR3 DNA reads as TGTGCCAGTAGTAGGACAGGGTCTATGCCTGAAGCTTTCTTT. Translated, it gives CASSRTGSMPEAFF.